This entry lists 14 T cell receptor beta chains sequenced from one sample in a study of T cells in Graves' hyperthyroidism and ophthalmopathy. Researchers amplified the TCR beta CDR3 regions from RNA transcripts. Using the HTBI primer set, a first-round RT-PCR was run on the TCR CDR3. From the multiplex PCR reads, TCRdb called clonotypes with MiXCR, one entry per CDR3 protein. The sample shows about 300,000 distinct CDR3 sequences, roughly 20% of them seen only once. Sequenced input: blood. The receptors come from a man in his fifties with Graves' ophthalmopathy.

The J gene is TRBJ1-5, the V gene TRBV19; 7 bases are a match to TRBD1. With 3 bases clipped from V and 8 bases from J, the junction kept 7 bases outside the gene matches. This CDR3 contains 14 residues. CDR1 is LNHDA, CDR2 SQIVND, per germline (reference sequence). Here the CDR3 reads CASSIGDSGEPQHF. Written as DNA, the CDR3 is TGTGCCAGTAGTATTGGGGACAGTGGCGAGCCCCAGCATTTT. Full variable domain (remainder filled in from reference TRBV19 and TRBJ1-5): DGGITQSPKYLFRKEGQNVTLSCEQNLNHDAMYWYRQDPGQGLRLIYYSQIVNDFQKGDIAEGYSVSREKKESFPLTVTSAQKNPTAFYLCASSIGDSGEPQHFGDGTRLSIL.

The chain couples TRBV6-1 to TRBJ2-7, with D uncertain. This CDR3 is built from 12 residues. Trimming pared 8 bases from V and 3 bases from J, leaving 11 bases between. Germline CDR1 reads MNHNS; CDR2 reads SASEGT. CDR3 sequence (DNA): TGTGCCAGCCTCGACATCCACTACGAGCAGTACTTC. Residues: CASLDIHYEQYF.

J is TRBJ1-2 and V is TRBV29-1, with 8 bases identical to TRBD1. J was trimmed by 2 bases and V by 6 bases; bases with no gene match: 17. Germline values: CDR1 SQVTM, CDR2 ANQGSEA. This CDR3 contains 17 residues. Written as DNA, the CDR3 is TGCAGCGTCCTACAGCGAGTCTCGGCAGGGGGCAACTATGGCTACACCTTC. Residues: CSVLQRVSAGGNYGYTF.

Many counts were recorded for this clonotype. The V and J genes are TRBV5-6 and TRBJ2-1; D gene unclear. The CDR3 has 12 amino acids. V lost 2 bases, J lost 9 bases, and 9 bases lay in between. CDR1 and CDR2 from the germline V gene are SGHDT and YYEEEE. CDR3 residues: CASSLDDGEQFF. Here the CDR3 DNA reads TGTGCCAGCAGCTTAGATGATGGTGAGCAGTTCTTC.

This clonotype was seen at least ten times. The genes are TRBV20-1 and TRBJ2-7; tentatively, D is TRBD1 or TRBD2 (5 bases each). From germline, CDR1 is DFQATT and CDR2 SNEGSKA (reference sequence). V lost 1 base to trimming and J lost 0 bases, with 10 bases between them. This CDR3 is 14 amino acids long. CDR3 region: CSARGLQASYEQYF. The DNA for the CDR3 is TGCAGTGCTAGAGGACTACAGGCCTCCTACGAGCAGTACTTC.

The rearrangement joins TRBV7-4 to TRBJ1-5; maybe TRBD1 (5 bases). Germline CDR1 reads SGHVT; CDR2 reads SQSDAQ. V was pared by 7 bases and J by 4 bases, with 8 bases between. CDR3 size: 12 residues. The CDR3: CASNPGNQPQHF. CDR3 DNA sequence: TGTGCCAGCAACCCAGGGAATCAGCCCCAGCATTTT.

This chain uses TRBV7-3 with TRBJ2-1, with 8 bases aligning to TRBD2. The CDR3 is 15 residues long. Losses at the gene ends were 1 base for V and 8 bases for J; bases not matched to a gene: 7. Germline V gene lookup returns CDR1 SGHTA and CDR2 FQGTGA. CDR3 bases: TGTGCCAGCAGCTTAATTGGTAGCGGGAACGATGAGCAGTTCTTC. It yields the protein CASSLIGSGNDEQFF.

This clonotype appeared many times. The chain recombines TRBV12-5 with TRBJ1-1; tentatively, D is TRBD1 (5 bases). The germline CDR1 and CDR2 sequences are LGHNT and FRNRAP. The CDR3 loop spans 13 amino acids. V lost 5 bases and J 3 bases, leaving 10 bases between the germline ends. The chain's CDR3 is CASGLIGDTEAFF. CDR3 in DNA: TGTGCTAGTGGTCTCATAGGGGACACTGAAGCTTTCTTT. Full variable domain (missing parts from reference TRBV12-5 and TRBJ1-1): DARVTQTPRHKVTEMGQEVTMRCQPILGHNTVFWYRQTMMQGLELLAYFRNRAPLDDSGMPKDRFSAEMPDATLATLKIQPSEPRDSAVYFCASGLIGDTEAFFGQGTRLTVV.

Many counts were recorded for this clonotype. The chain joins TRBV7-8 to TRBJ2-1; D call uncertain. Per germline, CDR1 SGHVS and CDR2 FQNEAQ. V was clipped by 5 bases and J by 9 bases, with 17 bases between them. This CDR3 contains 14 residues. The CDR3, as DNA: TGTGCCAGCAGCCCGACACGGTGGGTTGGTGAGCAGTTCTTC. It specifies CASSPTRWVGEQFF.

V usage is TRBV5-1 and J usage is TRBJ2-7; 10 nucleotides align to TRBD1. With V trimmed by 5 bases and J by 4 bases, 9 bases remained unmatched. This CDR3 has 15 residues. The germline V gene encodes CDR1 SGHRS and CDR2 YFSETQ. The DNA of the CDR3 is TGCGCCAGCAGGAATGAGCCGGGACAGGGGTACGAGCAGTACTTC. Protein product: CASRNEPGQGYEQYF.

This clonotype has at least ten counts. The V and J genes are TRBV7-3 and TRBJ2-1, with D perhaps TRBD2 (6 bases). V was clipped by 0 bases and J by 0 bases, with 9 bases between them. Per germline, CDR1 SGHTA and CDR2 FQGTGA. The CDR3 is 16 residues long. In DNA form, the CDR3 reads TGTGCCAGCAGCTTAACGGGGGGAAGCTCCTACAATGAGCAGTTCTTC. Amino acids: CASSLTGGSSYNEQFF.

This rearrangement joins TRBV10-3 to TRBJ2-2, with D possibly TRBD2 on 7 matching bases. Germline assignment: CDR1 ENHRY and CDR2 SYGVKD. The V gene lost 3 bases and the J gene lost 3 bases, with 11 bases spanning the gap. CDR3 size: 15 residues. The CDR3 region has the DNA TGTGCCATCAGTGAACGGGGGGCGGACACCGGGGAGCTGTTTTTT. It encodes CAISERGADTGELFF.

This clonotype came up many times. The chain's CDR3 is CAWTTQETQYF. CDR3 coding DNA: TGTGCCTGGACAACCCAAGAGACCCAGTACTTC. J is TRBJ2-5 and V is TRBV30; unclear D gene. Trimming took off 4 bases at V and 1 base at J, with 4 bases between the two ends. The germline V gene has CDR1 GTSNPN and CDR2 SVGIG (reference sequence). This CDR3 is 11 amino acids long.

This clonotype has just a few counts. The gene calls are TRBV6-1 and TRBJ1-2; D possibly corresponds to TRBD1 (5 bases). CDR1 is MNHNS, CDR2 SASEGT, per germline. CDR3 length equals 12 residues. V was clipped by 5 bases and J by 8 bases, with 12 bases between them. CDR3 in amino acids: CASSKTEEGYTF. The CDR3 region has the DNA TGTGCCAGCAGTAAGACAGAGGAAGGCTACACCTTC.